These 10 T cell receptor beta chains came from one sample sequenced in a study of blood T cells in healthy people across ages. Primed by a sample-barcoded 5' primer and a J-beta primer mix, a second PCR proceeded for 7 to 11 cycles. One entry per CDR3 protein, called by TCRdb with MiXCR from the 5' RACE reads. The sample has under 850,000 distinct CDR3 sequences; approximately 35% are singletons. The sample consisted of blood. Source of these receptors: a man younger than 35 in good health.

Concerning this clonotype itself: This may be a read error, as it is one base from a much larger clone. V gene TRBV4-2 combines with J gene TRBJ2-1, with 8 positions matching TRBD1. The ends lost 3 bases at V and 3 bases at J; junction bases unmatched: 4. The CDR3 has 15 residues. Germline-derived CDR1 and CDR2 are LGHNA and YNFKEQ. The CDR3 sequence is CASSQQGQGYNEQFF. DNA of the CDR3: TGTGCCAGCAGCCAGCAAGGACAGGGCTACAATGAGCAGTTCTTC.

This clonotype was seen many times. The chain joins TRBV12-3 or TRBV12-4 to TRBJ2-7, with 11 bases aligning to TRBD1. With V trimmed by 6 bases and J by 2 bases, 6 bases remained unmatched. The CDR3 sequence is 15 residues long. The DNA of the CDR3 is TGTGCCAGCAGCCAGGACAGGGGGCCCCCCTACGAGCAGTACTTC. Amino acids: CASSQDRGPPYEQYF.

The V gene is TRBV12-3 or TRBV12-4, the J gene TRBJ2-5; 15 nucleotides match TRBD2. The length of the CDR3 is 16 residues. V dropped 7 bases and J dropped 5; count of bases not matched to a gene: 8. The CDR3 coding sequence is TGTGCCAGCAAGGGACTAGCGGGGGGCCAGGCGGAGACCCAGTACTTC. Translation gives CASKGLAGGQAETQYF.

This clonotype appeared a single time. The genes are TRBV30 and TRBJ1-2, with D unclear. V was cut by 2 bases and J by 0 bases, with 13 bases left in between. The CDR3 covers 15 residues. Germline CDR1 and CDR2: GTSNPN and SVGIG (reference sequence). The CDR3 region is CAWSRLGVSNYGYTF. CDR3 DNA sequence: TGTGCCTGGAGTCGCCTGGGAGTATCTAACTATGGCTACACCTTC.

The sample holds a few counts of this clonotype. The chain joins TRBV12-3 or TRBV12-4 to TRBJ1-6, with a possible D match to TRBD1 (6 bases). The CDR3 sequence is 14 residues long. Trimming left V 7 bases short and J 9 bases short, with 16 bases between. In DNA, the CDR3 is TGTGCCAGCACTGTACAGGGTCCCACTTCACCCCTCCACTTT. Amino acids: CASTVQGPTSPLHF.

The chain employs TRBV4-3 and TRBJ2-3; possible D gene TRBD2, 5 bases. Trimming cost V 5 bases and J 5 bases, with 26 bases left between them. The CDR3 has 18 amino acids. CDR1 and CDR2 (germline): LGHNA, YSLEER. CDR3 DNA sequence: TGCGCCAGCAGCTCCAACCGGGGTATCTCCCAAGCCCAAGATACGCAGTATTTT. Translation gives CASSSNRGISQAQDTQYF.

This clonotype was counted at least ten times. The chain links TRBV14 to TRBJ2-4; D uncertain. The CDR3 extends over 13 amino acids. V shed 3 bases and J shed 0 bases, with 3 bases lying between them. Per the germline V gene, CDR1 is SGHDN and CDR2 is FVKESK. DNA for the CDR3: TGTGCCAGCAGCCATCTAGCCAAAAACATTCAGTACTTC. Protein sequence: CASSHLAKNIQYF.

Concerning this clonotype itself: The junction differs from germline at one of its ends, possibly a read error. The CDR3 protein is CASKGQENTEVFF. CDR3 bases: TGCGCCAGCAAGGGACAGGAGAACACTGAAGTTTTCTTT. The V and J genes are TRBV5-1 and TRBJ1-1; TRBD1 matches 8 bases. Germline CDR1 is SGHRS and CDR2 is YFSETQ. The CDR3 has 13 amino acids.

The chain carries TRBV2 and TRBJ2-7; D perhaps matches TRBD1 (5 bases). This CDR3 has 13 amino acids. CDR1 is SNHLY and CDR2 is FYNNEI in the germline V gene. The ends were cut back, 4 bases at V and 3 bases at J, with 10 bases in the middle. The CDR3 spells CASSVGRGYEQYF. In DNA, the CDR3 is TGTGCCAGCAGTGTAGGAAGGGGCTACGAGCAGTACTTC.

As to this clonotype: This may come from a read error, since a much larger clone is one base off. The rearrangement uses TRBV4-3 and TRBJ2-7, with 9 bases identical to TRBD2. This CDR3 is built from 17 residues. Unmatched junction bases numbered 6, after V lost 0 bases and J lost 0 bases. In germline, CDR1 is LGHNA, CDR2 YSLEER. The CDR3 reads CASSQDRTSVVSYEQYF. The CDR3 DNA reads as TGCGCCAGCAGCCAAGATAGGACTAGCGTGGTCTCCTACGAGCAGTACTTC.